The 7 T cell receptor beta chains below were found in one sample sequenced in a study of response to subunit inactivated influenza vaccine. TCRdb re-derived calls from the RT-PCR reads in MiXCR, one entry per CDR3 protein. The table has about 170,000 distinct CDR3 sequences, approximately 12% seen once; the top ten hold about 31%. These data also featured in a second study, about T cells expressing NK-cell markers. As that report states: 5'RACE template switching with UMIs produced the TCR beta cDNA.

Sequences were derived from CD8+ T cells sorted from PBMCs, sampled roughly 13 days after vaccination. The receptors shown here come from a man between 45 and 60 years old who received an inactivated influenza vaccine.

The sample holds a few counts of this clonotype. J is TRBJ2-1 and V is TRBV18, with 7 bases fitting TRBD2. The J segment lost 3 bases and the V segment lost 0 bases, leaving 2 bases of the junction unmatched. The CDR3 consists of 15 residues. Germline CDR1 is KGHSH and CDR2 is LQKENI. Here the CDR3 reads CASSPPIAGYNEQFF. For the CDR3, the DNA is TGTGCCAGCTCACCACCCATAGCGGGCTACAATGAGCAGTTCTTC.

Ten or more counts support this clonotype. This rearrangement joins TRBV5-1 to TRBJ2-7; 8 bases map to TRBD2. This CDR3 spans 15 amino acids. CDR1 and CDR2 from the germline V gene are SGHRS and YFSETQ. With 0 bases clipped from V and 1 base from J, the junction kept 3 bases outside the gene matches. CDR3 DNA: TGCGCCAGCAGCTTGGCGGCGGGGGGTTCCTACGAGCAGTACTTC. This codes for CASSLAAGGSYEQYF. Full variable domain (outside the CDR3, taken from reference TRBV5-1 and TRBJ2-7): KAGVTQTPRYLIKTRGQQVTLSCSPISGHRSVSWYQQTPGQGLQFLFEYFSETQRNKGNFPGRFSGRQFSNSRSEMNVSTLELGDSALYLCASSLAAGGSYEQYFGPGTRLTVT.

The sample holds a few counts of this clonotype. V usage is TRBV20-1 and J usage is TRBJ2-1; 13 bases align to TRBD2. Unmatched junction bases numbered 9, after V lost 5 bases and J lost 8 bases. The V gene's germline CDR1 is DFQATT and CDR2 SNEGSKA (reference sequence). The CDR3 covers 15 residues. CDR3 residues: CSALLAGGPLDEQFF. The CDR3 DNA is TGCAGTGCTTTACTAGCGGGAGGGCCTCTCGATGAGCAGTTCTTC.

A few counts support this clonotype. The CDR3 bases are TGTGCCAGCAGCGTACACGATCGGTACTACAATGAGCAGTTCTTC. Amino acids: CASSVHDRYYNEQFF. The chain uses TRBV9 and TRBJ2-1; D not resolved. The CDR3 has 15 residues. CDR1 SGDLS and CDR2 YYNGEE come from the germline V gene. Deletions cut 1 base from V and 3 bases from J, with 11 bases between.

This clonotype occurred a few times. The V call is TRBV7-3, the J call TRBJ1-2; D is undetermined. The CDR3 is 14 amino acids. Germline assignment: CDR1 SGHTA and CDR2 FQGTGA. V was trimmed by 5 bases and J by 1 base, leaving 11 bases between them. The CDR3 reads CASSAGVGNYGYTF. The CDR3 DNA sequence: TGTGCCAGCAGCGCTGGTGTGGGTAACTATGGCTACACCTTC.

Only a few counts were recorded for this clonotype. The chain uses TRBV29-1 and TRBJ2-1; 12 bases align to TRBD2. The CDR3 consists of 14 residues. The J segment lost 9 bases and the V segment lost 8 bases, leaving 11 bases of the junction unmatched. Germline V CDR1 and CDR2: SQVTM, ANQGSEA. CDR3 in DNA: TGCAGCACCGAGACTAGCGGGAGCATGACTGAGCAGTTCTTC. It yields the protein CSTETSGSMTEQFF.

This CDR3 reads CASHTRTGAIYEQYF. In DNA, the CDR3 is TGTGCCAGTCATACCAGGACAGGGGCGATCTACGAGCAGTACTTC. V gene TRBV7-9 combines with J gene TRBJ2-7; 9 nucleotides agree with TRBD1. The CDR3 totals 15 residues. Germline V gene data show CDR1 as SEHNR and CDR2 as FQNEAQ (reference sequence). The ends lost 9 bases at V and 3 bases at J; junction bases unmatched: 12.